The 10 T cell receptor beta chains presented below share a single source sample, sequenced in a study of OX40 agonist ivuxolimab in advanced cancers. Receptor amplification or capture employed the immunoSEQ multiplex PCR assay. Drawn from immuneACCESS, this table holds only the in-frame rearrangements with V and J called that TCRdb kept. Clones are partly lost; checked studies trace under half to an unresolved V gene and leave the rest unexplained. The sample includes about 8,000 clones, with roughly 89% observed a single time. The top ten constitute 4% to 5.5% of the sample. The sequenced sample was CD4+ or CD8+ T cells sorted from blood, obtained in a trial of the OX40 agonist ivuxolimab. These TCRs come from an adult with an advanced solid tumor such as melanoma, head and neck, liver or kidney cancer.

Only one count was recorded for this clone. The J gene is TRBJ2-5, the V gene TRBV2; possibly TRBD2 for D (5 bases). The CDR3 extends over 12 amino acids. Trimming left V 8 bases short and J 5 bases short, with 12 bases between. Germline CDR1 SNHLY, CDR2 FYNNEI. The CDR3 sequence: CASRGSSETQYF. The CDR3 coding sequence is TGTGCCAGCCGGGGAAGTTCTGAGACCCAGTACTTC.

The gene calls are TRBV5-4 and TRBJ2-7; D is uncertain. CDR3 size: 13 residues. The germline V gene has CDR1 SGHNT and CDR2 YYREEE (reference sequence). V was cut by 1 base and J by 1 base, with 6 bases left in between. The CDR3 is CASSLYRSYEQYV. DNA of the CDR3: TGTGCCAGCAGCTTGTACAGATCCTACGAGCAGTACGTC.

The chain uses TRBV6-5 and TRBJ2-1; TRBD2 aligns across 13 bases. Germline V gene data show CDR1 as MNHEY and CDR2 as SVGAGI. This CDR3 is built from 15 residues. The junction had 2 bases not matched to a gene; V was cut back by 4 bases and J by 5 bases. The CDR3, as DNA: TGTGCCAGCAGTTCGGGACTAGCGGGGAACAATGAGCAGTTCTTC. It codes for CASSSGLAGNNEQFF.

This rearrangement joins TRBV10-1 to TRBJ1-1; D remains ambiguous. The germline V gene has CDR1 WNHNN and CDR2 SYGVQD (reference sequence). The CDR3 covers 15 residues. V gave up 0 bases and J gave up 0 bases, with 8 bases separating them. CDR3 nucleotide sequence: TGCGCCAGCAGTGAGTCGGCAGAACTGAACACTGAAGCTTTCTTT. Its protein product is CASSESAELNTEAFF.

The V gene is TRBV4-3, the J gene TRBJ2-3, with D hard to call. The CDR3 totals 16 residues. Germline V gene data show CDR1 as LGHNA and CDR2 as YSLEER. V was clipped by 0 bases and J by 4 bases, with 14 bases between them. The CDR3 DNA follows: TGCGCCAGCAGCCAAGAGTACGGCTCCTCGCCAGATACGCAGTATTTT. It codes for CASSQEYGSSPDTQYF.

This chain links TRBV7-2 with TRBJ2-5; D is ambiguous. V was cut by 3 bases and J by 6 bases, with 14 bases left in between. The germline V gene has CDR1 SGHTA and CDR2 FQGNSA. The CDR3 contains 14 residues. The CDR3, as DNA: TGTGCCAGCAGCTTCCTTAGTGGTTCGAAGACCCAGTACTTC. Its protein is CASSFLSGSKTQYF.

The chain has TRBV30 and TRBJ2-7, with D possibly TRBD1 on 6 matching bases. Trimming stripped 0 bases from V and 2 bases from J, with 11 bases between. Per germline, CDR1 GTSNPN and CDR2 SVGIG (reference sequence). The CDR3 length is 14 residues. The chain's CDR3 is CAWSVGGPPYEQYF. Here the CDR3 DNA reads TGTGCCTGGAGTGTAGGGGGACCCCCCTACGAGCAGTACTTC.

V is TRBV5-1 and J is TRBJ2-7; 7 bases agree with TRBD2. The CDR3 contains 14 residues. Germline loops: CDR1 SGHRS, CDR2 YFSETQ. Unmatched junction bases numbered 5, after V lost 4 bases and J lost 1 base. In nucleotides, the CDR3 is TGCGCCAGCAGCAAGGGACTACCTTCCTACGAGCAGTACGTC. Translating gives CASSKGLPSYEQYV.

This clone was counted a few times. The chain joins TRBV5-1 to TRBJ1-1; D is unclear. Trimming took 2 bases from V and 0 from J, leaving 5 bases between them. The germline V gene encodes CDR1 SGHRS and CDR2 YFSETQ. There are 13 residues in the CDR3. The CDR3 DNA follows: TGCGCCAGCAGCTTAGGAGTGAACACTGAAGCTTTCTTT. Translating gives CASSLGVNTEAFF.

This clone was seen a few times. V usage is TRBV7-8 and J usage is TRBJ1-6; 7 bases line up with TRBD1. This CDR3 spans 16 amino acids. Losses at the gene ends were 5 bases for V and 6 bases for J; bases not matched to a gene: 10. CDR1 and CDR2 (germline): SGHVS, FQNEAQ. CDR3 in amino acids: CASSAPPYRGNSPLHF. DNA for the CDR3: TGTGCCAGCAGCGCCCCCCCATACAGGGGTAATTCACCCCTCCACTTT.